Shown below are 4 T cell receptor beta chains from a single sample sequenced in a study of blood T cell repertoires in COVID-19. The method was immunoSEQ multiplex PCR; TCRdb's version includes in-frame clones alone and lacks a portion of them. The repertoire holds under 200,000 clones, with roughly four fifths as singletons. Input material: PBMCs or T cells enriched from blood (not recorded which). The receptors were sampled from a man between 45 and 60 years old who had recovered from COVID-19.

This clone turned up a few times. V and J are TRBV28 and TRBJ2-7, with 7 positions matching TRBD1. Per the germline V gene, CDR1 is MDHEN and CDR2 is SYDVKM. V shed 6 bases, J shed 5 bases, and the junction held 7 bases outside the gene matches. The CDR3 is 13 residues long. The CDR3 sequence: CASRSPGTDEQYF. CDR3 nucleotides: TGTGCCAGCAGGTCCCCCGGGACAGACGAGCAGTACTTC.

The genes are TRBV5-1 and TRBJ2-3, with a possible D match to TRBD2 (6 bases). Germline CDR1 SGHRS, CDR2 YFSETQ. The CDR3 runs to 16 residues. Deletions cut 4 bases from V and 6 bases from J, with 21 bases between. The CDR3 protein is CASSKGPGLPADTQYF. The CDR3 coding sequence is TGCGCCAGCAGCAAGGGACCGGGACTTCCCGCGGATACGCAGTATTTT.

The J gene is TRBJ1-1, the V gene TRBV6-2 or TRBV6-3; 9 nucleotides match TRBD1. Looked up from germline, CDR1 is MNHEY and CDR2 is SVGEGT. The CDR3 consists of 16 residues. The J segment lost 0 bases and the V segment lost 5 bases, leaving 7 bases of the junction unmatched. The DNA for the CDR3 is TGTGCCAGCAGTCTCACAGGGGGCAGGGTGAACACTGAAGCTTTCTTT. It yields the protein CASSLTGGRVNTEAFF.

The J gene is TRBJ1-2, the V gene TRBV10-3, with 8 positions matching TRBD1. This CDR3 contains 14 residues. V was clipped by 6 bases and J by 7 bases; unmatched bases: 10. CDR1 and CDR2 (germline): ENHRY, SYGVKD. CDR3 nucleotide sequence: TGTGCCATCAGCCGGACAGGGAAGGAGGTTGGCTACACCTTC. Its protein product is CAISRTGKEVGYTF.